Following are 22 T cell receptor beta chains from one sample sequenced in a study of early stage breast cancer tumors. Libraries were prepared by immunoSEQ multiplex PCR; TCRdb keeps only in-frame clonotypes and omits some of them. Of 50,000 to 75,000 clones listed, 60% to 85% were seen once; the top ten hold roughly 3.4%. Source material: blood. Receptor source: a young adult with breast cancer.

V is TRBV4-1 and J is TRBJ2-7; 9 positions match TRBD1. The CDR3 is 15 amino acids. CDR1 is MGHRA, CDR2 YSYEKL, per germline. Losses at the gene ends were 0 bases for V and 2 bases for J; bases not matched to a gene: 2. The CDR3 protein is CASSQEDRGTYEQYF. CDR3 coding DNA: TGCGCCAGCAGCCAAGAGGACAGGGGCACCTACGAGCAGTACTTC.

The chain is built from TRBV9 and TRBJ2-2; D remains ambiguous. The CDR3 has 15 residues. Trimming removed 3 bases at V and 4 bases at J, with 13 bases between. Germline CDR1 reads SGDLS; CDR2 reads YYNGEE. In DNA form, the CDR3 reads TGTGCCAGCAGCGCCCGCAGATACAGCACCGGGGAGCTGTTTTTT. Encoded protein: CASSARRYSTGELFF.

The chain couples TRBV30 to TRBJ2-3; D is ambiguous. This CDR3 region has 14 residues. CDR1 and CDR2 from the germline V gene are GTSNPN and SVGIG (reference sequence). Deletions cut 2 bases from V and 0 bases from J, with 9 bases between. The CDR3 reads CAWSRASSTDTQYF. The CDR3 region has the DNA TGTGCCTGGAGTAGGGCTTCTAGCACAGATACGCAGTATTTT.

The chain carries TRBV18 and TRBJ1-5; D is ambiguous. The CDR3 has 13 amino acids. The germline V gene has CDR1 KGHSH and CDR2 LQKENI. V shed 0 bases and J shed 4 bases, with 4 bases lying between them. The CDR3 nucleotides are TGTGCCAGCTCACCACCGGAGAATCAGCCCCAGCATTTT. This codes for CASSPPENQPQHF.

V usage is TRBV25-1 and J usage is TRBJ1-4; 12 nucleotides align to TRBD1. Unmatched junction bases numbered 7, after V lost 8 bases and J lost 6 bases. The germline gives CDR1 MGHDK, CDR2 SYGVNS. The length of the CDR3 is 15 residues. The CDR3: CASRGTGGADEKLFF. Written as DNA, the CDR3 is TGTGCCAGCCGAGGGACAGGGGGCGCTGATGAAAAACTGTTTTTT.

The count of this clone is one. CDR3 sequence: CASSEMGYGYTF. The CDR3 region has the DNA TGTGCCAGCAGTGAAATGGGTTATGGCTACACCTTC. V gene TRBV6-1 combines with J gene TRBJ1-2; D not certain. The germline V and J ends were trimmed by 2 bases and 5 bases, with 6 bases remaining between them. Germline V gene sequence: CDR1 MNHNS, CDR2 SASEGT. CDR3 size: 12 residues.

The rearrangement uses TRBV9 and TRBJ2-3; D might be TRBD1 or TRBD2, each matching 6 bases. Germline V gene data show CDR1 as SGDLS and CDR2 as YYNGEE. The CDR3 spans 15 residues. V was shortened by 4 bases and J by 1 base, with 13 bases between the two germline ends. The chain's CDR3 is CASSPSGEGTDTQYF. CDR3 in DNA: TGTGCCAGCAGCCCGTCAGGGGAGGGCACAGATACGCAGTATTTT. Full variable domain (missing parts from reference TRBV9 and TRBJ2-3): DSGVTQTPKHLITATGQRVTLRCSPRSGDLSVYWYQQSLDQGLQFLIQYYNGEERAKGNILERFSAQQFPDLHSELNLSSLELGDSALYFCASSPSGEGTDTQYFGPGTRLTVL.

The rearrangement joins TRBV10-3 to TRBJ2-1; D possibly matches TRBD1 or TRBD2 (5 bases each). The CDR3 spans 11 residues. V was pared by 8 bases and J by 8 bases, with 10 bases between. In germline, CDR1 is ENHRY, CDR2 SYGVKD. CDR3 in DNA: TGTGCCATCTCGAGGGGTTATGAGCAGTTCTTC. Translation gives CAISRGYEQFF.

In DNA form, the CDR3 reads TGTGCCATCAGTGCCATCCTTTCTTTAAGCACAGATACGCAGTATTTT. Amino acids: CAISAILSLSTDTQYF. This chain connects TRBV10-3 to TRBJ2-3, with D unresolved. V lost 4 bases and J 0 bases, leaving 14 bases between the germline ends. Germline V lookup: CDR1 ENHRY, CDR2 SYGVKD. This CDR3 spans 16 amino acids.

V gene TRBV11-3 combines with J gene TRBJ2-5; 14 bases align to TRBD2. Germline CDR1 SGHNT, CDR2 YENEEA. The CDR3 consists of 16 residues. V lost 4 bases and J lost 4; bases outside the gene matches: 5. The CDR3 nucleotides are TGTGCCAGCAGCTCCGGGACTAGCGGGAGTGTAGAGACCCAGTACTTC. Protein sequence: CASSSGTSGSVETQYF.

J is TRBJ2-7 and V is TRBV6-5, with 9 positions matching TRBD1. Unmatched junction bases numbered 5, after V lost 2 bases and J lost 3 bases. Looked up from germline, CDR1 is MNHEY and CDR2 is SVGAGI. The CDR3 runs 15 residues. CDR3 sequence (DNA): TGTGCCAGCAGTTACGCGAGGACAGGGGACTACGAGCAGTACTTC. Amino acids: CASSYARTGDYEQYF.

The chain links TRBV6-4 to TRBJ2-1; weak D call: TRBD2 (7 bases). Trimming took off 4 bases at V and 6 bases at J, with 16 bases between the two ends. This CDR3 region has 15 residues. From germline, CDR1 is MRHNA and CDR2 SNTAGT. CDR3 nucleotide sequence: TGTGCCAGCAGTGTCGGTCAGGGGAGGGGCAATGAGCAGTTCTTC. As protein: CASSVGQGRGNEQFF.

V is TRBV5-1 and J is TRBJ2-7; TRBD1 matches at 7 bases. V shed 4 bases, J shed 0 bases, and the junction held 7 bases outside the gene matches. Germline CDR1 SGHRS, CDR2 YFSETQ. The CDR3 runs to 15 residues. The CDR3 protein is CASSIGQENSYEQYF. The CDR3 region has the DNA TGCGCCAGCAGCATCGGACAGGAAAACTCCTACGAGCAGTACTTC.

The table lists this clone with a few counts. The V call is TRBV10-2, the J call TRBJ2-7, with TRBD2 matching over 8 bases. This CDR3 has 18 amino acids. Unmatched junction bases numbered 21, after V lost 7 bases and J lost 4 bases. Germline V gene sequence: CDR1 WSHSY, CDR2 SAAADI. CDR3 nucleotides: TGCGCCAGCAAAGCAACTACCGGGACTAGGAGGACGCTATACGAGCAGTACTTC. Protein product: CASKATTGTRRTLYEQYF.

The genes are TRBV30 and TRBJ1-2; the D gene is possibly TRBD1 (5 bases). This CDR3 contains 13 residues. The germline CDR1 and CDR2 sequences are GTSNPN and SVGIG (reference sequence). The V gene lost 3 bases and the J gene lost 1 base, with 9 bases spanning the gap. The DNA of the CDR3 is TGTGCCTGGAGGGGGACGCATAACTATGGCTACACCTTC. The encoded protein is CAWRGTHNYGYTF.

The chain uses TRBV4-1 and TRBJ2-3; 14 bases match TRBD2. The trim removed 4 bases at V and 4 bases at J, leaving 4 bases unmatched. The CDR3 totals 16 residues. From germline, CDR1 is MGHRA and CDR2 YSYEKL. The CDR3: CASSPGTSGSSDTQYF. The DNA of the CDR3 is TGCGCCAGCAGCCCCGGGACTAGCGGGAGTTCAGATACGCAGTATTTT.

The chain is built from TRBV6-5 and TRBJ2-1, with 8 nucleotides matching TRBD2. The junction had 9 bases not matched to a gene; V was cut back by 2 bases and J by 9 bases. This CDR3 is built from 15 residues. Germline V gene data show CDR1 as MNHEY and CDR2 as SVGAGI. The CDR3 bases are TGTGCCAGCAGTTACAGCGGGAGTAGTGGTTTTGAGCAGTTCTTC. Encoded protein: CASSYSGSSGFEQFF.

J is TRBJ2-5 and V is TRBV2, with TRBD1 matching over 9 bases. The length of the CDR3 is 15 residues. Germline V CDR1 and CDR2: SNHLY, FYNNEI. Trimming removed 2 bases from V and 4 bases from J; junction bases left unmatched: 5. Here the CDR3 DNA reads TGTGCCAGCAGTGAACAGACAGGGGGAACAGAGACCCAGTACTTC. Its translation: CASSEQTGGTETQYF.

The rearrangement uses TRBV7-8 and TRBJ1-5, with no clear D. The V gene lost 2 bases and the J gene lost 4 bases, with 12 bases spanning the gap. Germline loops: CDR1 SGHVS, CDR2 FQNEAQ. The CDR3 has 15 residues. Here the CDR3 reads CASSLRGMGNQPQHF. CDR3 DNA: TGTGCCAGCAGCTTACGCGGGATGGGGAATCAGCCCCAGCATTTT.

The gene calls are TRBV30 and TRBJ1-5, with D perhaps TRBD1 (5 bases). Germline lookup yields CDR1 GTSNPN and CDR2 SVGIG (reference sequence). V was shortened by 2 bases and J by 7 bases, with 15 bases between the two germline ends. CDR3 length: 14 amino acids. The CDR3 here is CAWSKGLGGQPQHF. CDR3 DNA: TGTGCCTGGAGTAAGGGGCTGGGAGGGCAGCCCCAGCATTTT. Complete variable domain (other parts from reference TRBV30 and TRBJ1-5): SQTIHQWPATLVQPVGSPLSLECTVEGTSNPNLYWYRQAAGRGLQLLFYSVGIGQISSEVPQNLSASRPQDRQFILSSKKLLLSDSGFYLCAWSKGLGGQPQHFGDGTRLSIL.

The chain couples TRBV5-6 to TRBJ1-1; 8 nucleotides align to TRBD1. Germline CDR1 and CDR2: SGHDT and YYEEEE. V gave up 5 bases and J gave up 4 bases; unmatched junction bases: 10. The length of the CDR3 is 15 residues. CDR3 residues: CASSFDQTGVTEAFF. The CDR3 region has the DNA TGTGCCAGCAGTTTCGATCAGACAGGGGTCACTGAAGCTTTCTTT.

The V gene is TRBV5-1, the J gene TRBJ2-2, with D possibly matching TRBD2 (5 bases). CDR1 is SGHRS and CDR2 is YFSETQ in the germline V gene. Trimming left V 3 bases short and J 5 bases short, with 8 bases between. This CDR3 is 13 amino acids long. CDR3 DNA: TGCGCCAGCAGCTCCCTAGCTACCGGGGAGCTGTTTTTT. Its translation: CASSSLATGELFF.